The clone carrying this T cell receptor (beta chain) occurred a few times. This entry belongs to a study of blood T cell repertoires in COVID-19. With V trimmed by 7 bases and J by 6 bases, 8 bases remained unmatched. Per germline, CDR1 MNHEY and CDR2 SVGAGI. The CDR3 is 13 residues long. The protocol was immunoSEQ multiplex PCR, while the TCRdb copy is restricted to in-frame clones and leaves out a portion. The sample holds 60,000 to 85,000 clones, roughly 90% seen once. The clonotype originates from a man in his forties or fifties with acute or convalescent COVID-19. This rearrangement joins TRBV6-5 to TRBJ1-1; 7 positions agree with TRBD1. Sequences were obtained from peripheral blood. CDR3 sequence reads: CASNGQAYAEAFF. The CDR3 DNA sequence: TGTGCCAGCAACGGACAGGCCTACGCTGAAGCTTTCTTT.